This T cell receptor beta chain stems from a study of cytomegalovirus exposure and HLA in healthy donors. Study results and caveats: Other equally common chains were less clonally expanded than HLA-associated TCR beta chains, a later analysis showed.

The PCR ran on 60 Vbeta and 13 Jbeta primers. Here immunoSEQ multiplex PCR was the method, and the copy in TCRdb shows in-frame clones only, minus some. This table holds about 200,000 clones. Regarding this clone: Its antigen is undetermined.

The receptor was derived from a girl aged 2-9 years in good health and CMV-seropositive. The sequenced material came from PBMCs.

CDR3: CASTEFGNEKLFF. The CDR3, as DNA: TGTGCCAGTACCGAGTTCGGTAATGAAAAACTGTTTTTT. The rearrangement joins TRBV19 to TRBJ1-4; D is undetermined. This CDR3 is built from 13 residues. V was trimmed by 7 bases and J by 4 bases, leaving 10 bases between them. Germline V CDR1 and CDR2: LNHDA, SQIVND (reference sequence).